Following are 3 T cell receptor beta chains from one sample sequenced in a study of human T cells and chemical hapten exposure (dated by TCRdb to about 2021). Library preparation was by RACE. These reads were obtained on a NextSeq 500. TCRdb took the public reads, trimmed them with fastp at Q25, ran MiXCR for clone calling and kept in-frame beta chains. Each CDR3 protein gets just one entry, which takes the most common genes and DNA from the rows behind it. The sample profile shows some 330,000 distinct CDR3 sequences; 4.5% to 7% of them were found once. The ten biggest clones cover around 8.6% of the sample. The sample's time point label is to be understood as: pre-sensitization, week 0. What this sample's treatment or condition label stands for: therapeutic diphenylcyclopropenone sensitization with weekly scalp DPC. The sample consisted of whole blood, taken in connection with sensitization to the hapten diphenylcyclopropenone (DPC). Receptor source: a woman aged 18-29 years with alopecia areata. Some clones in this sample may be carry-over from other donors' samples.

This clonotype showed up just a few times. V is TRBV7-2 and J is TRBJ2-2; D tentatively reads TRBD1 or TRBD2 (5 bases each). This CDR3 has 16 residues. V was shortened by 3 bases and J by 1 base, with 12 bases between the two germline ends. CDR1 is SGHTA and CDR2 is FQGNSA in the germline V gene. The CDR3 DNA reads as TGTGCCAGCAGCTTGAGGGGAACACAGAACACCGGGGAGCTGTTTTTT. Translating it yields CASSLRGTQNTGELFF. Full variable domain (outside the CDR3, taken from reference TRBV7-2 and TRBJ2-2): GAGVSQSPSNKVTEKGKDVELRCDPISGHTALYWYRQSLGQGLEFLIYFQGNSAPDKSGLPSDRFSAERTGGSVSTLTIQRTQQEDSAVYLCASSLRGTQNTGELFFGEGSRLTVL.

The rearrangement uses TRBV12-3 or TRBV12-4 and TRBJ1-5; 8 nucleotides align to TRBD1. The CDR3 runs 14 residues. The J segment lost 8 bases and the V segment lost 5 bases, leaving 8 bases of the junction unmatched. The CDR3 DNA reads TGTGCCAGCAGTCTACAGGGGGGTACAGAGCCCCAGCATTTT. The encoded protein is CASSLQGGTEPQHF.

The chain carries TRBV18 and TRBJ1-4, with D unresolved. This CDR3 contains 14 residues. Germline V gives CDR1 KGHSH, CDR2 LQKENI. V gave up 1 base and J gave up 4 bases, with 7 bases separating them. The CDR3 loop is CASSPQGGNEKLFF. The CDR3 DNA sequence: TGTGCCAGCTCACCACAGGGAGGTAATGAAAAACTGTTTTTT.